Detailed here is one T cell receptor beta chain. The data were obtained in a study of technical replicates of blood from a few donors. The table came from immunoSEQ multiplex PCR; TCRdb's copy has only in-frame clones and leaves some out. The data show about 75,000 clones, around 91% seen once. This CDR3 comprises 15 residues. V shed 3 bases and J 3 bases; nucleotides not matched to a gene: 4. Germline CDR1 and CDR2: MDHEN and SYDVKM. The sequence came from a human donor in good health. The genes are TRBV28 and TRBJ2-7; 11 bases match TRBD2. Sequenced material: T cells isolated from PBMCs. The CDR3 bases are TGTGCCAGCAGTTTCCGACTAGCGGGGAACTACGAGCAGTACTTC. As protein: CASSFRLAGNYEQYF.